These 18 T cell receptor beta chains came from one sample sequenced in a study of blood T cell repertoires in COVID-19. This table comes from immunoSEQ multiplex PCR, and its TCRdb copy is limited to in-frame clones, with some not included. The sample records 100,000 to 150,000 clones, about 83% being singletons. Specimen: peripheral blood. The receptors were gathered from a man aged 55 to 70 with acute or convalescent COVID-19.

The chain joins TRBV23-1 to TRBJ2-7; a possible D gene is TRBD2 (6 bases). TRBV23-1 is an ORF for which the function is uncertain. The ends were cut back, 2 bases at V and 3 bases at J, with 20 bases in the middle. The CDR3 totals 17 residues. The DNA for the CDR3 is TGCGCCAGCAGTCAACACTCGGACAAGGAGGGGTTCTACGAGCAGTACTTC. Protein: CASSQHSDKEGFYEQYF.

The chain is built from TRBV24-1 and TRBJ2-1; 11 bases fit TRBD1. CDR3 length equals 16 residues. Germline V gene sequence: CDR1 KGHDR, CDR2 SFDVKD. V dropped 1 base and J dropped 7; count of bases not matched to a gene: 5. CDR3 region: CATSDLGDRGANEQFF. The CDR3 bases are TGTGCCACCAGTGATTTAGGGGACAGGGGGGCGAATGAGCAGTTCTTC.

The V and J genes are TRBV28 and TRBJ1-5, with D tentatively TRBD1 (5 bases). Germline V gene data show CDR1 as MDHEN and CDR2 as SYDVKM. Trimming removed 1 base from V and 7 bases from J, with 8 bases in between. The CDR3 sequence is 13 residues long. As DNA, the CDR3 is TGTGCCAGCAGTTTATTAGGGGTCCAGCCCCAGCATTTT. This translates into CASSLLGVQPQHF.

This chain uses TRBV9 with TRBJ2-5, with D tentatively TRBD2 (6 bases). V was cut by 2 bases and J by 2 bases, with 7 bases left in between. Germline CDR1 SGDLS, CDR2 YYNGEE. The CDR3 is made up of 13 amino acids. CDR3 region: CASSVGGQETQYF. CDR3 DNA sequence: TGTGCCAGCAGCGTTGGAGGGCAAGAGACCCAGTACTTC.

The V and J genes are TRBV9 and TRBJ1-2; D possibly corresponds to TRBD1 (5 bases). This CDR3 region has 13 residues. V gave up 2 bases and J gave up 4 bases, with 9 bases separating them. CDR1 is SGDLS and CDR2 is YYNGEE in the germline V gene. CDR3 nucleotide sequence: TGTGCCAGCAGCGTTGGACAACCCTATGGCTACACCTTC. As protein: CASSVGQPYGYTF.

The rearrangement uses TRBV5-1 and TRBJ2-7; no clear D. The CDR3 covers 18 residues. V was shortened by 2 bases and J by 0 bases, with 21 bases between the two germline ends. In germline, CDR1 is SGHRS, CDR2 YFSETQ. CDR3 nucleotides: TGCGCCAGCAGCTTCCAGGCCGCAAACAGCAAGAGCTCCTACGAGCAGTACTTC. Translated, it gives CASSFQAANSKSSYEQYF.

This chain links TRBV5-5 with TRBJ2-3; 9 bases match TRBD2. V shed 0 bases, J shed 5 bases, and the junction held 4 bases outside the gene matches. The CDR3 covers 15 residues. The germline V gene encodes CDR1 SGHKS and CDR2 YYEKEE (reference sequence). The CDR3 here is CASSLGLAGRDTQYF. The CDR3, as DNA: TGTGCCAGCAGCTTGGGTCTAGCGGGAAGAGATACGCAGTATTTT.

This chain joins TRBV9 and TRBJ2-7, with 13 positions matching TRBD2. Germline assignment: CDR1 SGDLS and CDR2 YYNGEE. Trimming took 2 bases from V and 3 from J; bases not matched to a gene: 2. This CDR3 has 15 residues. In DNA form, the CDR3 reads TGTGCCAGCAGCGTCGGACTAGCGGGAGTCTACGAGCAGTACTTC. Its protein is CASSVGLAGVYEQYF.

This CDR3 is CASSVKGGVSEQYF. In DNA, the CDR3 is TGTGCCAGCAGTGTAAAGGGAGGGGTGTCCGAGCAGTACTTC. The V call is TRBV2, the J call TRBJ2-7; 7 nucleotides align to TRBD2. Germline trimming cut 4 bases from V and 6 bases from J; bases unmatched to any gene: 9. Germline loops: CDR1 SNHLY, CDR2 FYNNEI. The CDR3 loop spans 14 amino acids.

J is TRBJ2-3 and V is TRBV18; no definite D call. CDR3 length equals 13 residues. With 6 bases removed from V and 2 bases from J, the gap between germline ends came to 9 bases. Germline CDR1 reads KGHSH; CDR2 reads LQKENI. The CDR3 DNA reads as TGTGCCAGCTCCCCCCGTAACACAGATACGCAGTATTTT. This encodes CASSPRNTDTQYF.

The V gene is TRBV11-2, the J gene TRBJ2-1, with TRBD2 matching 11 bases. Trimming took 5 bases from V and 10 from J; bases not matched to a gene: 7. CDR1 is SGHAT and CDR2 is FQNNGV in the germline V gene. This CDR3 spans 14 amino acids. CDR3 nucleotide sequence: TGTGCCAGCAGCCCTACTAGCGGGAGTTTAGAGCAGTTCTTC. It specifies CASSPTSGSLEQFF.

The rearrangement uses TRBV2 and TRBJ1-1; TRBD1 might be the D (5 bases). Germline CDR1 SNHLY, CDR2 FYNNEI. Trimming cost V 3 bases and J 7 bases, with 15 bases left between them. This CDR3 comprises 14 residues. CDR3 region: CASSDGGGWLEAFF. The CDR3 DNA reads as TGTGCCAGCAGTGACGGCGGGGGGTGGCTTGAAGCTTTCTTT.

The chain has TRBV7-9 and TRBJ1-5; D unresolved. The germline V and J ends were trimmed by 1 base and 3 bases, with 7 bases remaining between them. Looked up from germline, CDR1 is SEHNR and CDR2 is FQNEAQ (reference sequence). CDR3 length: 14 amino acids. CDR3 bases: TGTGCCAGCAGCTTAGACCAGTACAATCAGCCCCAGCATTTT. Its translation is CASSLDQYNQPQHF. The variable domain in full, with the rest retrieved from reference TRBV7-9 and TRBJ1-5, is DTGVSQNPRHKITKRGQNVTFRCDPISEHNRLYWYRQTLGQGPEFLTYFQNEAQLEKSRLLSDRFSAERPKGSFSTLEIQRTEQGDSAMYLCASSLDQYNQPQHFGDGTRLSIL.

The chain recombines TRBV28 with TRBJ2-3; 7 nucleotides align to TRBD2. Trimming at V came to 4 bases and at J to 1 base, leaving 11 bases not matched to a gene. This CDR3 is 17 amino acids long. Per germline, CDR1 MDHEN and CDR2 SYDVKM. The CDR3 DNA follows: TGTGCCAGCAGTTCCTTCGGGGAAGCGGGACGCACAGATACGCAGTATTTT. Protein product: CASSSFGEAGRTDTQYF. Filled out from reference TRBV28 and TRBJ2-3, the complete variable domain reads DVKVTQSSRYLVKRTGEKVFLECVQDMDHENMFWYRQDPGLGLRLIYFSYDVKMKEKGDIPEGYSVSREKKERFSLILESASTNQTSMYLCASSSFGEAGRTDTQYFGPGTRLTVL.

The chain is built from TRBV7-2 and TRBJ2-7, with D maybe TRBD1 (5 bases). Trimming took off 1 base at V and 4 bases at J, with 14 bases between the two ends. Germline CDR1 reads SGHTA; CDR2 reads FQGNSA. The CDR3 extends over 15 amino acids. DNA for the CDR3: TGTGCCAGCAGCTTAGTGGCAGGGTCTTTTTACGAGCAGTACTTC. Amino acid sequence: CASSLVAGSFYEQYF.

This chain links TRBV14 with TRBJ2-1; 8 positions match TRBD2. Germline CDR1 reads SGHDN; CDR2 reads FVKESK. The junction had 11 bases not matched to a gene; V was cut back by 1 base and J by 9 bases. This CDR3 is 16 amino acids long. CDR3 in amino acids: CASSQGLAGSEGEQFF. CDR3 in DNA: TGTGCCAGCAGCCAAGGGCTAGCGGGCTCTGAGGGTGAGCAGTTCTTC.

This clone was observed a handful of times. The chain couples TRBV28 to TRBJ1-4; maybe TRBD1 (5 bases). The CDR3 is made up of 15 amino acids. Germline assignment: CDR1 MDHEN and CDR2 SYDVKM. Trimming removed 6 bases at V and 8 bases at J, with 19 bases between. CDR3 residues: CASSKTGGTGEKLFF. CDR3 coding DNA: TGTGCCAGCAGCAAGACGGGGGGGACTGGGGAAAAACTGTTTTTT.

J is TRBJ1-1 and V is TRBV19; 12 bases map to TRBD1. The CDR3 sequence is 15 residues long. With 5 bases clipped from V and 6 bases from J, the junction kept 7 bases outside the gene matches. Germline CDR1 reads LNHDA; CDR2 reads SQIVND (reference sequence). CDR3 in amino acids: CASSYGTGGAAEAFF. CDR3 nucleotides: TGTGCCAGTAGTTACGGGACAGGGGGCGCGGCTGAAGCTTTCTTT. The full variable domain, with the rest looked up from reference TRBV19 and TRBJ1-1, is DGGITQSPKYLFRKEGQNVTLSCEQNLNHDAMYWYRQDPGQGLRLIYYSQIVNDFQKGDIAEGYSVSREKKESFPLTVTSAQKNPTAFYLCASSYGTGGAAEAFFGQGTRLTVV.